This T cell receptor (beta chain) was found in a study of vaccination and CD4 T cells after COVID-19. CD4+ T cells that had been cultured provided DNA sequenced with the Oncomine TCR Beta short-read assay. CD4+ T cells were cultured, and genomic DNA was extracted from them. TCRdb analysed the PCR reads with MiXCR anew, one entry per CDR3 protein. Of approximately 10,000 distinct CDR3 sequences listed, roughly 51% were seen once; the top ten hold less than 40%. Study-wide findings and caveats: Within the convalescent patients, spike mono-reactivity was found in 304 of 307 vaccine-specific clones. Convalescent patients saw a median approximately 90% of their reactive clones show up only after vaccination.

The treatment: 10-day PBMC culture with coronavirus spike peptide pools or control peptides (ViraFEST assay). The CDR3 extends over 15 amino acids. Germline V gene data show CDR1 as DFQATT and CDR2 as SNEGSKA (reference sequence). The ends were cut back, 5 bases at V and 0 bases at J, with 16 bases in the middle. Turning to this clonotype: Its antigen is not identified.

This clonotype was sampled from a human donor who had recovered from COVID-19. This chain uses TRBV20-1 with TRBJ1-2; D possibly corresponds to TRBD1 (5 bases). The specimen sequenced was CD4+ T cells from blood, cultured in vitro. The CDR3 DNA follows: TGCAGTGCTCCCGCAGATGGGACGGCTAACTATGGCTACACCTTC. Translating it yields CSAPADGTANYGYTF.